This is a list of T cell receptor beta chains from one sample in a study of blood T cell repertoires in COVID-19. Sequencing used immunoSEQ multiplex PCR; TCRdb keeps in-frame clones, though not all of them. The sample holds 650,000 to 800,000 clones, over 80% seen once. What was sequenced was peripheral blood. The receptor set was obtained from a woman aged 18-35 years with acute or convalescent COVID-19. Each CDR3 is given with its conserved first and last residue. The D gene is left open where the match is weak. Clone size is given for some rows only: seen once, a few or many times, or a class if the clone is expanded.

v_call	d_call	clone_size	j_call	cdr3_nt	cdr3_aa
TRBV5-1	-	-	TRBJ1-1	TGCGCCAGCAGCTTGGCCTGGGGGCCTGGGAACACTGAAGCTTTCTTT	CASSLAWGPGNTEAFF
TRBV2	-	-	TRBJ1-2	TGTGCCAGCAGTGAGGGAGGCTATGGCTACACCTTC	CASSEGGYGYTF
TRBV6-5	TRBD1	-	TRBJ1-2	TGTGCCAGCAGTACCACCGGACAGGGGAACTATGGCTACACCTTC	CASSTTGQGNYGYTF
TRBV5-1	-	-	TRBJ1-4	TGCGCCAGCAGCTTGAATACGGGAGGTGAAAAACTGTTTTTT	CASSLNTGGEKLFF
TRBV2	-	-	TRBJ1-1	TGTGCCACCACTGCGGGGGTTGGGACTGAAGCTTTCTTT	CATTAGVGTEAFF
TRBV28	TRBD2	-	TRBJ2-5	TGTGCCAGCAGTTTGGGGGGGAGGGAGCAAGAGACCCAGTACTTC	CASSLGGREQETQYF
TRBV7-2	TRBD1	-	TRBJ1-1	TGTGCCAGCAGCACGGGAGGGACAGGGTCGGCTGAAGCTTTCTTT	CASSTGGTGSAEAFF
TRBV7-8	-	-	TRBJ2-7	TGTGCCAGCACCTGGCCGGGTAGGAACGAGCAGTACTTC	CASTWPGRNEQYF
TRBV27	-	-	TRBJ1-6	TGTGCCAGCATCCAACGGGGGATTAAAAACGATTATAATTCACCCCTCCACTTT	CASIQRGIKNDYNSPLHF
TRBV7-2	-	-	TRBJ1-5	TGTGCCAGCAGCTTAGTCGGGGGAGGACAGCCCCAGCATTTT	CASSLVGGGQPQHF
TRBV7-6	TRBD2	-	TRBJ2-2	TGTGCCAGCAGCTCCCAGGGAGGGCTTAACACCGGGGAGCTGTTTTTT	CASSSQGGLNTGELFF
TRBV5-3	-	-	TRBJ1-4	TGTGCCAGAAGCTTGGAACAGGGTGATCCTAAAATTGCAACTAATGAAAAACTGTTTTTT	CARSLEQGDPKIATNEKLFF
TRBV3-1/TRBV3-2	TRBD2	-	TRBJ2-3	TGTGCCAGCAGCCAAGTATTTAGCGGGGGTATGGATACGCAGTATTTT	CASSQVFSGGMDTQYF
TRBV5-8	TRBD1	once	TRBJ1-2	TGTGCCAGCAGCTTGGGGGACAGGGAGAACTATGGCTACACCTTC	CASSLGDRENYGYTF
TRBV2	TRBD2	few	TRBJ2-1	TGTGCCAGCAGTGAAGCCCCGCCGGGACTAGCGGGGGGTACGCAGTTCTTC	CASSEAPPGLAGGTQFF
TRBV21-1	-	-	TRBJ1-1	TGTGCCAGCAGCAGGTTCCGGGACACCATACACACTGAAGCTTTCTTT	CASSRFRDTIHTEAFF
TRBV9	-	-	TRBJ2-1	TGTGCCAGCAGCCTCTCCAATGAGCAGTTCTTC	CASSLSNEQFF
TRBV6-5	-	-	TRBJ1-5	TGTGCCAGCATGGAGTCCCTGTTAGGCAATCAGCCCCAGCATTTT	CASMESLLGNQPQHF
TRBV7-3	-	-	TRBJ2-1	TGTGCCAGCAGCTTAACTGCGGGCGTCTACAATGAGCAGTTCTTC	CASSLTAGVYNEQFF
TRBV7-9	TRBD2	-	TRBJ2-5	TGTGCCAGCAGCGACGGGACTAGCGAGCAAGAGACCCAGTACTTC	CASSDGTSEQETQYF
TRBV3-1/TRBV3-2	-	-	TRBJ1-1	TGTGCCAGCAGCCAAGTCGGGGGGAACACTGAAGCTTTCTTT	CASSQVGGNTEAFF
TRBV30	TRBD1	-	TRBJ1-2	TGTGCCTGGAGTTTCGAACTAGGACAGGGGTCTGGCTACACCTTC	CAWSFELGQGSGYTF
TRBV14	-	-	TRBJ2-5	TGTGCCAGCAGCAACACAGGATACCAAGAGACCCAGTACTTC	CASSNTGYQETQYF
TRBV3-1/TRBV3-2	-	-	TRBJ1-6	TGTGCCAGCAGCCAATGGAGACAGGTGTATAATTCACCCCTCCACTTT	CASSQWRQVYNSPLHF
TRBV6-6	-	-	TRBJ2-1	TGTGCCAGCAGTCCGACTGGGGCAGGGAATGTTTTAAATGAGCAGTTCTTC	CASSPTGAGNVLNEQFF